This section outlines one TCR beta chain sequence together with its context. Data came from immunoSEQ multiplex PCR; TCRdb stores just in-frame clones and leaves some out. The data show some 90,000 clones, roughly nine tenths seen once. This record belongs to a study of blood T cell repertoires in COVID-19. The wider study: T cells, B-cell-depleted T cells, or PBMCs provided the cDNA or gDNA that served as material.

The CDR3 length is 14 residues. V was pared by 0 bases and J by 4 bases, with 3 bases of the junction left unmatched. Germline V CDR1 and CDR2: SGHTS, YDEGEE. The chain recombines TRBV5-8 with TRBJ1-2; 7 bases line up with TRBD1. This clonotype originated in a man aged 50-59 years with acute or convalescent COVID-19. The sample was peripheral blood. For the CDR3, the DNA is TGTGCCAGCAGCTTGGATGCAGGGGGCTATGGCTACACCTTC. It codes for CASSLDAGGYGYTF.